The sequence of this T cell receptor beta chain was determined in a study of naive and memory T cell subsets. Study outcomes and limitations: Over 90% of naive TCR sequences appeared only once after error correction, unlike memory subsets. Possibly reflecting memory cells re-expressing CD45RA, a few larger clonotypes occurred in naive repertoires, especially CD8.

The beta constant-region primer was an equimolar mix of two oligonucleotides covering TRBC1 and TRBC2. The ligated cDNA underwent four PCR rounds using SP2 and nested alpha and beta constant-region primers. MiXCR, run by TCRdb on the UMI-ligation and nested PCR reads, gives a single entry per CDR3 protein. The table has over 110,000 distinct CDR3 sequences, 15% to 20% seen once. Points on this clonotype: Its antigen is currently unknown.

CD4+ T cell IFNgamma after overnight CMV lysate exposure gave donor CMV status. Between the trimmed V and J ends, which lost 6 bases and 2 bases, there was a span of 9 bases. The CDR3 has 13 amino acids. CDR1 is KGHDR and CDR2 is SFDVKD in the germline V gene. This receptor was identified in a human donor in good health. The sample comprised naive CD8+ T cells from blood. This sequence joins TRBV24-1 and TRBJ1-1; no definite D call. CDR3 protein: CATSLGPNTEAFF. CDR3 coding DNA: TGTGCCACCAGTTTAGGGCCCAACACTGAAGCTTTCTTT.